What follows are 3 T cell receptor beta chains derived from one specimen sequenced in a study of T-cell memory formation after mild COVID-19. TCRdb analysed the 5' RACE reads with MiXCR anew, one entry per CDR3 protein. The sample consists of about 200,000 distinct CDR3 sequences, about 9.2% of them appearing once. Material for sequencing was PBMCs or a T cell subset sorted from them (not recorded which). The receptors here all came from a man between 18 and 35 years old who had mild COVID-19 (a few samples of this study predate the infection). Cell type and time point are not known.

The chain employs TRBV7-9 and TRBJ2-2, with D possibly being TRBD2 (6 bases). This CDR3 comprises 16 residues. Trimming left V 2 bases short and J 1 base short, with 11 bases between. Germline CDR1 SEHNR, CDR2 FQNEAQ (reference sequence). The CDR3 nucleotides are TGTGCCAGCAGCTTACGGGGGTTGGAGAACACCGGGGAGCTGTTTTTT. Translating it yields CASSLRGLENTGELFF.

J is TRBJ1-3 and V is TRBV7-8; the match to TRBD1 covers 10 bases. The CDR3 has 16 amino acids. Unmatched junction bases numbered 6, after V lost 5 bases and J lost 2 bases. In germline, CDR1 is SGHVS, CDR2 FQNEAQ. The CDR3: CASSAVTGGTGNTIYF. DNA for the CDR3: TGTGCCAGCAGCGCCGTGACAGGGGGCACTGGAAACACCATATATTTT.

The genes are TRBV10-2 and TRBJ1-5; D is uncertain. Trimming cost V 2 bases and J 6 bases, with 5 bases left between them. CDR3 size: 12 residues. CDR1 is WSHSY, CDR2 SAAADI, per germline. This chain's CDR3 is CASSETGQPQHF. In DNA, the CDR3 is TGCGCCAGCAGTGAGACCGGTCAGCCCCAGCATTTT.